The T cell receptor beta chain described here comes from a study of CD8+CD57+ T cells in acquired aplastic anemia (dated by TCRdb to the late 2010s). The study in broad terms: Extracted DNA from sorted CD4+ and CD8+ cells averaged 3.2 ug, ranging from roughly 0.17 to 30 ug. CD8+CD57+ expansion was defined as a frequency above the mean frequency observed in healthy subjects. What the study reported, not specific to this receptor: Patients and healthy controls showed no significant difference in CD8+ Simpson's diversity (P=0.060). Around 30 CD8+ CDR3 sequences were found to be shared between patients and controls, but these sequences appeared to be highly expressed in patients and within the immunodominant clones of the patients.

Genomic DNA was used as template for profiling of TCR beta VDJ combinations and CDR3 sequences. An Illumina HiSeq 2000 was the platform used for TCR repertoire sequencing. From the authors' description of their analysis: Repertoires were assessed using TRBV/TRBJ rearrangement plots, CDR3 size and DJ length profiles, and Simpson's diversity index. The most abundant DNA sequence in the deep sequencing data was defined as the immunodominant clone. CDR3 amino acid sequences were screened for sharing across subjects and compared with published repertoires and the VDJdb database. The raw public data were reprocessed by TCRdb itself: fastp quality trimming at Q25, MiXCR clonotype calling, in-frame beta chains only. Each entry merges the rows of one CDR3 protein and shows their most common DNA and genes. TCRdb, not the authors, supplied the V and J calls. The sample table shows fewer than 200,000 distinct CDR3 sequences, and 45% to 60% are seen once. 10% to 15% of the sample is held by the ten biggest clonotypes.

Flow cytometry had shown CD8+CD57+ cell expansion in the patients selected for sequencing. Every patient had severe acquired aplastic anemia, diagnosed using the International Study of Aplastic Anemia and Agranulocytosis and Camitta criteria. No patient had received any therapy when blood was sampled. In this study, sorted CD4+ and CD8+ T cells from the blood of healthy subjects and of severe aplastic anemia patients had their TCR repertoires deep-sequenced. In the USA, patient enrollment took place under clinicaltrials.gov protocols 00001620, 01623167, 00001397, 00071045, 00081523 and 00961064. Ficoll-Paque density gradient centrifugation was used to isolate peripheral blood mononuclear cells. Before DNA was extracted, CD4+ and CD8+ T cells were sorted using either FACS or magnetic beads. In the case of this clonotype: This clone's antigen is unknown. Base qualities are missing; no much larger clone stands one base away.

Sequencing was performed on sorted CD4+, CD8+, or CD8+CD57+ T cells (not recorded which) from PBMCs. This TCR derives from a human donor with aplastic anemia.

The DNA sequence is as follows: TGTGCCAGCAGCTTAGCAGGTATCACAGATACGCAGTATTTT. This yields the protein CASSLAGITDTQYF. The V and J genes are TRBV11-3 and TRBJ2-3; the D segment cannot be called with confidence. CDR1 SGHNT and CDR2 YENEEA are derived from the germline V gene. V gives up 1 base and J gives up 2 bases, and the segment between their germline ends measures 7 bases. The CDR3 numbers 14 residues from cysteine through phenylalanine. Just CDR3 DNA is preserved here, 42 bases in frame from base 1.